This TCR beta chain was retrieved from a study of response to subunit inactivated influenza vaccine. Trimming cost V 4 bases and J 0 bases, with 9 bases left between them. Germline V CDR1 and CDR2: SGHRS, YFSETQ. The CDR3 runs to 14 residues. Notes on the study in general: Each seasonal influenza vaccination recruits few new T cells, the authors suggested.

MiXCR, run by TCRdb on the RT-PCR reads, gives a single entry per CDR3 protein. The data show about half a million distinct CDR3 sequences, approximately 7.6% seen once. This clonotype was seen a handful of times. Its antigen is as yet unknown. The specimen comprised PBMCs from blood, sampled less than 30 months after vaccination. The chain couples TRBV5-1 to TRBJ2-3; D gene unclear. This clonotype originated in a man in his fifties or sixties who received an inactivated influenza vaccine. In nucleotides, the CDR3 is TGCGCCAGCAGCCGCCCGGACAGCACAGATACGCAGTATTTT. Its translation is CASSRPDSTDTQYF.